This T cell receptor (beta chain) was captured in a study of cytomegalovirus exposure and HLA in healthy donors. At the level of the study: In an earlier analysis, 95 million to 130 million unique TCR beta sequences were found from about 180 million T cells. Study results and caveats: The study had only CMV serostatus as immune exposure information. A later analysis linked a missense DCLRE1C variant to TCR beta V- and J-gene trimming.

V was shortened by 5 bases and J by 3 bases, with 19 bases between the two germline ends. CDR3 length equals 16 residues. Per the germline V gene, CDR1 is SGHVS and CDR2 is FQNEAQ. Comments on this clone: Its antigen is not known.

The PCR was carried out with 60 Vbeta primers and 13 Jbeta primers. Produced via immunoSEQ multiplex PCR; TCRdb's table is partial and in-frame only. The sample consists of just over 150,000 clones, about 75% of them appearing once. V gene TRBV7-8 combines with J gene TRBJ1-1; D possibly corresponds to TRBD1 (6 bases). This clonotype was sampled from a female donor in good health and CMV-seronegative. Sequenced input: PBMCs. The CDR3 DNA sequence: TGTGCCAGCAGCCCCTATAGGTGGGGGCAGCACACTGAAGCTTTCTTT. Its translation: CASSPYRWGQHTEAFF.